This is a list of T cell receptor beta chains from one sample in a study of CD8 T cells in Susac syndrome. From the immunoSEQ multiplex PCR reads, TCRdb called clonotypes with MiXCR, one entry per CDR3 protein. The sample holds over 95,000 distinct CDR3 sequences, 80% to 95% seen once. The source material was CD4+ T cells from PBMCs. The receptors derive from a human donor in good health. The CDR3 runs from the conserved cysteine through the conserved F or W. The order of the fields is clone size, V gene, J gene, D gene, CDR3 DNA, CDR3 protein. The D gene is left open where the match is weak. Expanded clones are given a class, and other clones once, few, many or no size at all.

clone size: -
V gene: TRBV7-8
J gene: TRBJ2-1
D gene: TRBD2
CDR3 DNA: TGTGCCAGCAGCTGGACTAGCGGGAGAATCGGTGAGCAGTTCTTC
CDR3 protein: CASSWTSGRIGEQFF

clone size: -
V gene: TRBV20-1
J gene: TRBJ2-1
D gene: TRBD2
CDR3 DNA: TGCAGTGCTAGACCGGGACTAGCGGTCGGTTCCTACAATGAGCAGTTCTTC
CDR3 protein: CSARPGLAVGSYNEQFF

clone size: -
V gene: TRBV12-3/TRBV12-4
J gene: TRBJ2-1
D gene: TRBD2
CDR3 DNA: TGTGCCAGCAGTTTGGGGACTAGCGGGCGTCATGAGCAGTTCTTC
CDR3 protein: CASSLGTSGRHEQFF

clone size: -
V gene: TRBV5-1
J gene: TRBJ2-5
D gene: -
CDR3 DNA: TGCGCCAGCAGCTTGGCAAACAGCCAAGAGACCCAGTACTTC
CDR3 protein: CASSLANSQETQYF

clone size: -
V gene: TRBV15
J gene: TRBJ2-3
D gene: TRBD2
CDR3 DNA: TGTGCCACCAGCAGATTGGGGACTAGCGGGGGTTTGGGAGATACGCAGTATTTT
CDR3 protein: CATSRLGTSGGLGDTQYF

clone size: once
V gene: TRBV7-3
J gene: TRBJ2-1
D gene: -
CDR3 DNA: TGTGCCAGCAGCTCGGAAGACAATGAGCAGTTCTTC
CDR3 protein: CASSSEDNEQFF

clone size: -
V gene: TRBV7-9
J gene: TRBJ2-7
D gene: -
CDR3 DNA: TGTGCCAGCAGCATGACTAGTCTCCGGCTCGAGCAGTACTTC
CDR3 protein: CASSMTSLRLEQYF

clone size: -
V gene: TRBV6-2/TRBV6-3
J gene: TRBJ2-5
D gene: -
CDR3 DNA: TGTGCCAGCAGTCTCCCCAGGGTTCAGACCCAGTACTTC
CDR3 protein: CASSLPRVQTQYF

clone size: -
V gene: TRBV3-1
J gene: TRBJ2-1
D gene: TRBD2
CDR3 DNA: TGTGCCAGCAGCCAAGCAACGACTAGCGGGAGGGTTGAGCAGTTCTTC
CDR3 protein: CASSQATTSGRVEQFF

clone size: -
V gene: TRBV20-1
J gene: TRBJ2-1
D gene: -
CDR3 DNA: TGCAGTGCTCCGGTGGGGGGCCATGAGCAGTTCTTC
CDR3 protein: CSAPVGGHEQFF

clone size: few
V gene: TRBV15
J gene: TRBJ2-7
D gene: -
CDR3 DNA: TGTGCCACCAGCTCCCGACAGGACTCCTACGAGCAGTACTTC
CDR3 protein: CATSSRQDSYEQYF

clone size: -
V gene: TRBV2
J gene: TRBJ1-2
D gene: -
CDR3 DNA: TGTGCCTCACTCAGGGAGAATACTAACTATGGCTACACCTTC
CDR3 protein: CASLRENTNYGYTF

clone size: -
V gene: TRBV5-4
J gene: TRBJ2-7
D gene: -
CDR3 DNA: TGTGCCAGCAGCCGTCGTCGGAATCCATACGAGCAGTACTTC
CDR3 protein: CASSRRRNPYEQYF

clone size: -
V gene: TRBV12-3/TRBV12-4
J gene: TRBJ2-7
D gene: -
CDR3 DNA: TGTGCCAGCAGTGCCATGCCGGGACCGACATTCTTC
CDR3 protein: CASSAMPGPTFF

clone size: -
V gene: TRBV6-1
J gene: TRBJ1-5
D gene: -
CDR3 DNA: TGTGCGGGTCGGACGGGGAATCAGCCCCAGCATTTT
CDR3 protein: CAGRTGNQPQHF

clone size: -
V gene: TRBV7-3
J gene: TRBJ2-1
D gene: TRBD2
CDR3 DNA: TGTGCCAGCAGCTTGTACCAAGTTAGCGGGGTCGGTGAGCAGTTCTTC
CDR3 protein: CASSLYQVSGVGEQFF

clone size: -
V gene: TRBV29-1
J gene: TRBJ1-1
D gene: TRBD1
CDR3 DNA: TGCAGCGTTGAAGATCTAGGGACAGGGGACACTGAAGCTTTCTTT
CDR3 protein: CSVEDLGTGDTEAFF

clone size: -
V gene: TRBV20-1
J gene: TRBJ1-2
D gene: -
CDR3 DNA: TGCAGTGCTAGACCCCCTTCGTCCTATGGCTACACCTTC
CDR3 protein: CSARPPSSYGYTF

clone size: -
V gene: TRBV15
J gene: TRBJ2-2
D gene: -
CDR3 DNA: TGTGCCACCAGCAGAGGAGGGGGGTACGGGGAGCTGTTTTTT
CDR3 protein: CATSRGGGYGELFF

clone size: -
V gene: TRBV6-2/TRBV6-3
J gene: TRBJ1-5
D gene: -
CDR3 DNA: TGTGCCAGCAGCTCCACGCGAGCAGGGTTCACCCCCCAGCATTTT
CDR3 protein: CASSSTRAGFTPQHF

clone size: -
V gene: TRBV20-1
J gene: TRBJ2-7
D gene: -
CDR3 DNA: TGCAGTGCTAGAGTTGGGGGTTCCTACGAGCAGTACTTC
CDR3 protein: CSARVGGSYEQYF

clone size: -
V gene: TRBV7-6
J gene: TRBJ2-7
D gene: -
CDR3 DNA: TGTGCCAGCAGCTCCTACTTGTCGGGAGACGAGCAGTACTTC
CDR3 protein: CASSSYLSGDEQYF

clone size: -
V gene: TRBV7-2
J gene: TRBJ1-1
D gene: -
CDR3 DNA: TGTGCCAGCAGTCCCGCTCGGGGTGAAGCTTTCTTT
CDR3 protein: CASSPARGEAFF

clone size: -
V gene: TRBV21-1
J gene: TRBJ1-1
D gene: -
CDR3 DNA: TGTGCCAGCTCCCGGAACCCCGACAACACTGAAGCTTTCTTT
CDR3 protein: CASSRNPDNTEAFF

clone size: -
V gene: TRBV11-2
J gene: TRBJ2-7
D gene: TRBD1
CDR3 DNA: TGTGCCAGCAGCTTAACGAACAGGGGGCTCCCCTACGAGCAGTACTTC
CDR3 protein: CASSLTNRGLPYEQYF

clone size: once
V gene: TRBV7-3
J gene: TRBJ1-1
D gene: -
CDR3 DNA: TGTGCCAGCAGCTTAATGGGCCCGAACACTGAAGCTTTCTTT
CDR3 protein: CASSLMGPNTEAFF

clone size: -
V gene: TRBV19
J gene: TRBJ1-1
D gene: -
CDR3 DNA: TGTGCCAGTAGTTCCCCCACGGGGGCCGGTGAAGCTTTCTTT
CDR3 protein: CASSSPTGAGEAFF

clone size: -
V gene: TRBV2
J gene: TRBJ1-5
D gene: -
CDR3 DNA: TGTGCCAGCAGTTATCCAGGGGACGGCTCACGAACAAATCAGCCCCAGCATTTT
CDR3 protein: CASSYPGDGSRTNQPQHF

clone size: -
V gene: TRBV20-1
J gene: TRBJ2-7
D gene: -
CDR3 DNA: TGCAGTGCCGAGGGAGGTTCCTACGAGCAGTACTTC
CDR3 protein: CSAEGGSYEQYF

clone size: -
V gene: TRBV20-1
J gene: TRBJ1-5
D gene: TRBD1
CDR3 DNA: TGCAGTGCTACCGGACAGGGAAGCAATCAGCCCCAGCATTTT
CDR3 protein: CSATGQGSNQPQHF

clone size: -
V gene: TRBV2
J gene: TRBJ1-1
D gene: TRBD1
CDR3 DNA: TGTGCCAGCACCCCTGAGACAGGGAGAAGGGCTGAAGCTTTCTTT
CDR3 protein: CASTPETGRRAEAFF

clone size: -
V gene: TRBV3-1
J gene: TRBJ1-6
D gene: -
CDR3 DNA: TGTGCCAGCAGCCCCCGGGTGACCAATTCACCCCTCCACTTT
CDR3 protein: CASSPRVTNSPLHF

clone size: -
V gene: TRBV20-1
J gene: TRBJ2-6
D gene: -
CDR3 DNA: TGCAGTGCTAGTCCCGGAGACAGACGCTATGGGGCCAACGTCCTGACTTTC
CDR3 protein: CSASPGDRRYGANVLTF

clone size: -
V gene: TRBV29-1
J gene: TRBJ2-7
D gene: -
CDR3 DNA: TGCAGCGTCCGAGTGGGGGCCTACGAGCAGTACTTC
CDR3 protein: CSVRVGAYEQYF

clone size: -
V gene: TRBV12-3/TRBV12-4
J gene: TRBJ1-1
D gene: -
CDR3 DNA: TGTGCCAGCAGCCCGGGCCTCGGGACTGAAGCTTTCTTT
CDR3 protein: CASSPGLGTEAFF

clone size: -
V gene: TRBV7-2
J gene: TRBJ1-1
D gene: -
CDR3 DNA: TGTGCCAGCAGCTTCTCCCCGAATAAAAACACTGAAGCTTTCTTT
CDR3 protein: CASSFSPNKNTEAFF

clone size: -
V gene: TRBV7-9
J gene: TRBJ1-1
D gene: -
CDR3 DNA: TGTGCCAGCAGCTTACAATCAGGGAACACTGAAGCTTTCTTT
CDR3 protein: CASSLQSGNTEAFF

clone size: -
V gene: TRBV10-3
J gene: TRBJ2-5
D gene: -
CDR3 DNA: TGTGCCATCAGGGGGGCTAGCGAAGAGACCCAGTACTTC
CDR3 protein: CAIRGASEETQYF

clone size: -
V gene: TRBV20-1
J gene: TRBJ1-6
D gene: -
CDR3 DNA: TGCAGTGCTAGTACCGACAGTGGGAGGCGAAATTCACCCCTCCACTTT
CDR3 protein: CSASTDSGRRNSPLHF

clone size: -
V gene: TRBV20-1
J gene: TRBJ2-3
D gene: TRBD2
CDR3 DNA: TGCAGTGCGTGCACTAGCGCAGGGATTACAGATACGCAGTATTTT
CDR3 protein: CSACTSAGITDTQYF

clone size: -
V gene: TRBV25-1
J gene: TRBJ2-1
D gene: -
CDR3 DNA: TGTGCCAGTAAAACGAGTAGGGGGTACAATGAGCAGTTCTTC
CDR3 protein: CASKTSRGYNEQFF

clone size: -
V gene: TRBV7-2
J gene: TRBJ1-1
D gene: -
CDR3 DNA: TGTGCCAGCAGTTATGGTTCAGGGAACACTGAAGCTTTCTTT
CDR3 protein: CASSYGSGNTEAFF

clone size: once
V gene: TRBV29-1
J gene: TRBJ1-5
D gene: -
CDR3 DNA: TGCAGCGTTGGGGACCAAAGGACGGATCAGCCCCAGCATTTT
CDR3 protein: CSVGDQRTDQPQHF

clone size: -
V gene: TRBV6-2/TRBV6-3
J gene: TRBJ1-5
D gene: -
CDR3 DNA: TGTGCCAGCAACGAGAATACAGGGCTCGGTAATCAGCCCCAGCATTTT
CDR3 protein: CASNENTGLGNQPQHF

clone size: -
V gene: TRBV4-2
J gene: TRBJ1-1
D gene: -
CDR3 DNA: TGTGCCAGCAGCCAAGACAGGGTGAACACTGAAGCTTTCTTT
CDR3 protein: CASSQDRVNTEAFF

clone size: -
V gene: TRBV6-5
J gene: TRBJ1-1
D gene: -
CDR3 DNA: TGTGCCAGCAGGAGGTCTCTGGCGAACACTGAAGCTTTCTTT
CDR3 protein: CASRRSLANTEAFF

clone size: -
V gene: TRBV6-2/TRBV6-3
J gene: TRBJ1-5
D gene: -
CDR3 DNA: TGTGCCAGCAACCCGGGCCCGCAGCCCCAGCATTTT
CDR3 protein: CASNPGPQPQHF

clone size: few
V gene: TRBV7-9
J gene: TRBJ2-3
D gene: -
CDR3 DNA: TGTGCCAGCAGGTTGGCAGATACGCAGTATTTT
CDR3 protein: CASRLADTQYF

clone size: -
V gene: TRBV29-1
J gene: TRBJ1-2
D gene: -
CDR3 DNA: TGCAGCGCAAAACCGGCGGGCCGGAACTATGGCTACACCTTC
CDR3 protein: CSAKPAGRNYGYTF

clone size: -
V gene: TRBV6-5
J gene: TRBJ2-2
D gene: TRBD1
CDR3 DNA: TGTGCCAGCTATAAGACAGGGAGTACCGGGGAGCTGTTTTTT
CDR3 protein: CASYKTGSTGELFF

clone size: -
V gene: TRBV7-9
J gene: TRBJ2-7
D gene: -
CDR3 DNA: TGTGCCAGCACCCCTGGGTCCTCCTACGAGCAGTACTTC
CDR3 protein: CASTPGSSYEQYF

clone size: -
V gene: TRBV10-3
J gene: TRBJ2-2
D gene: -
CDR3 DNA: TGTGCCATCAGTGAGTCGCCTACCCAAGTAAACACCGGGGAGCTGTTTTTT
CDR3 protein: CAISESPTQVNTGELFF

clone size: -
V gene: TRBV4-3
J gene: TRBJ2-3
D gene: TRBD2
CDR3 DNA: TGCGCCAGCAGCCAAGGACTAGCCGCAGATACGCAGTATTTT
CDR3 protein: CASSQGLAADTQYF

clone size: -
V gene: TRBV7-8
J gene: TRBJ1-3
D gene: TRBD1
CDR3 DNA: TGTGCCAGCAGTCATACCGGGACAGGGGTTGCCCAACCTGGAAACACCATATATTTT
CDR3 protein: CASSHTGTGVAQPGNTIYF

clone size: -
V gene: TRBV7-6
J gene: TRBJ2-5
D gene: TRBD1
CDR3 DNA: TGTGCCAGCAGCATAACAGGGGCCGTCCAAGAGACCCAGTACTTC
CDR3 protein: CASSITGAVQETQYF

clone size: -
V gene: TRBV27
J gene: TRBJ1-6
D gene: -
CDR3 DNA: TGTGCCAGCAGTTTGCAGGGATACAATTCACCCCTCCACTTT
CDR3 protein: CASSLQGYNSPLHF

clone size: -
V gene: TRBV5-1
J gene: TRBJ2-1
D gene: TRBD2
CDR3 DNA: TGCGCCAGCAGCCCCGGTGATAGCGGGGGGAATGAGCAGTTCTTC
CDR3 protein: CASSPGDSGGNEQFF